This TCR beta chain was sequenced for a study of blood T cell repertoires in COVID-19. Turning to the study itself: Specimens from acute and convalescent COVID-19 originated in the United States, Italy and Spain. PBMCs, B-cell-depleted T cells, or T cells provided the cDNA or gDNA that made up the material.

This CDR3 contains 14 residues. Germline V gene sequence: CDR1 SEHNR, CDR2 FQNEAQ (reference sequence). V was pared by 5 bases and J by 4 bases, with 14 bases between. Per the authors' pipeline: Reference gene primers were amplified, and this amplification served to estimate nucleated cell counts. TCRdb's table, derived via immunoSEQ multiplex PCR, lists solely in-frame clones and lacks some. The D gene and trimming were derived from the DNA, and the V and J assignments and clone size from that table. The sample consists of 300,000 to 350,000 clones, 87% of them appearing once. Sequencing was done on a sample of peripheral blood. The chain employs TRBV7-9 and TRBJ2-5; maybe TRBD2 (7 bases). This receptor was taken from a man in his late teens or twenties with active or convalescent COVID-19. CDR3 sequence reads: CASSLTGGAETQYF. The DNA for the CDR3 is TGTGCCAGCAGCCTAACGGGGGGCGCAGAGACCCAGTACTTC.